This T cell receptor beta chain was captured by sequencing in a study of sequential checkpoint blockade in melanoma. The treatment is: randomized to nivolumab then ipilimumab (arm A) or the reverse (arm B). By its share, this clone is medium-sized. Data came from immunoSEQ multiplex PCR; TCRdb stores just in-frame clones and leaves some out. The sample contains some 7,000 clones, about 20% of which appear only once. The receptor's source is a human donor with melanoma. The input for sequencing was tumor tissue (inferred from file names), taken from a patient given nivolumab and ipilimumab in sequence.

Here the CDR3 reads CASSLRTGGAGANVLTF. The DNA for the CDR3 is TGTGCCAGCAGCTTGAGGACAGGAGGCGCTGGGGCCAACGTCCTGACTTTC. This chain links TRBV11-3 with TRBJ2-6; 7 bases fit TRBD1. Trimming removed 3 bases from V and 2 bases from J; junction bases left unmatched: 7. This CDR3 comprises 17 residues. Germline V gene sequence: CDR1 SGHNT, CDR2 YENEEA. The whole variable domain, remainder taken from reference TRBV11-3 and TRBJ2-6, is EAGVVQSPRYKIIEKKQPVAFWCNPISGHNTLYWYLQNLGQGPELLIRYENEEAVDDSQLPKDRFSAERLKGVDSTLKIQPAELGDSAVYLCASSLRTGGAGANVLTFGAGSRLTVL.